The clone carrying this TCR beta chain was detected only a few times. Its antigen is as yet unknown. This record belongs to a study of shared clonotypes between healthy human individuals. Notes on the study in general: Non-shared clonotypes were found to have lower generation probabilities than the clonotypes that were shared by all four of the sorted-subset donors.

The protocol was immunoSEQ multiplex PCR, while the TCRdb copy is restricted to in-frame clones and leaves out a portion. The sample lists 2.3 million or so clones, more than 80% occurring once. Looked up from germline, CDR1 is SGHRS and CDR2 is YFSETQ. This CDR3 contains 13 residues. The ends were cut back, 3 bases at V and 7 bases at J, with 13 bases in the middle. The receptor was isolated from a man in his late teens or twenties in good health. Some clones in this sample may be carry-over from other donors' samples. The chain has TRBV5-1 and TRBJ1-2; tentatively, D is TRBD1 (5 bases). Sequenced input: naive CD4+ T cells from PBMCs. The subset was: CD45RA+ positively selected. This CDR3 reads CASSSQGIAGYTF. CDR3 sequence (DNA): TGCGCCAGCAGCTCCCAGGGAATTGCTGGCTACACCTTC.